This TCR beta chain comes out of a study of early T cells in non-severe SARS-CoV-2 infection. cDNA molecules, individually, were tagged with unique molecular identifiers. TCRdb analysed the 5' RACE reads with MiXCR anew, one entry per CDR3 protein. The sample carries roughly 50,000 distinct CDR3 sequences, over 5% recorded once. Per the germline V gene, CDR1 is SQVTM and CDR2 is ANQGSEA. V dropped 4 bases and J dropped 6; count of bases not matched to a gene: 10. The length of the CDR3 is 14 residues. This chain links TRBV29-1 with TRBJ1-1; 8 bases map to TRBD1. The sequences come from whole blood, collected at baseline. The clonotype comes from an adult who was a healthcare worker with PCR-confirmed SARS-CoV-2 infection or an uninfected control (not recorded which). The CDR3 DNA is TGCAGCGTTGTTCTGGGGCAGGGGGCCCCTGAAGCTTTCTTT. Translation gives CSVVLGQGAPEAFF.